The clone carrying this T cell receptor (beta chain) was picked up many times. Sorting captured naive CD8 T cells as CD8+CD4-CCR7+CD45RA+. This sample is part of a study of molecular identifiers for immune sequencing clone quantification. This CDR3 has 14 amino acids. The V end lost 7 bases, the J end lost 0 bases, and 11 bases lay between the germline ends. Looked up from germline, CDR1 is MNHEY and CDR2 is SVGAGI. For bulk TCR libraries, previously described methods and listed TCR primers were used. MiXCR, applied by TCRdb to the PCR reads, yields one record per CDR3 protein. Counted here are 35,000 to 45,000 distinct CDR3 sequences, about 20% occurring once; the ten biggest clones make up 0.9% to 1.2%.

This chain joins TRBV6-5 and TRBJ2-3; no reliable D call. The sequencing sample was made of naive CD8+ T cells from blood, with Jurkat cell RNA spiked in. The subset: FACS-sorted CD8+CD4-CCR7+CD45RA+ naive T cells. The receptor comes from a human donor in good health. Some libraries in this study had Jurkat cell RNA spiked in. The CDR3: CASIGSSSTDTQYF. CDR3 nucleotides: TGTGCCAGCATCGGCAGCTCTAGCACAGATACGCAGTATTTT.